Detailed here is one T cell receptor beta chain. Its antigen remains unknown. These data come from a study of cytomegalovirus exposure and HLA in healthy donors. CDR1 and CDR2 (germline): ENHRY, SYGVKD. The CDR3 spans 13 residues. J lost 4 bases, V lost 10 bases, and 7 bases had no gene match. Study-wide results and limits: Researchers reported in a later analysis that common viral pathogens appeared linked to several top clusters. TCR beta sequences numbering 15,000 to 20,000 were associated with HLA alleles at 0.05 false discovery rate in a later analysis. TCR beta V segments were, for the most part, productive about 90% or about 30% of the time in an earlier analysis.

The primer mix had 60 Vbeta and 13 Jbeta primers. The method was immunoSEQ multiplex PCR; TCRdb's version includes in-frame clones alone and lacks a portion of them. Here the sample spans 150,000 or so clones, around 75% being singletons. The sequencing input was PBMCs. The receptor comes from a male donor in good health and CMV-seronegative. J is TRBJ2-1 and V is TRBV10-3; the match to TRBD2 covers 7 bases. For the CDR3, the DNA is TGTGCCACCTCTGGCGGGGGTTACAATGAGCAGTTCTTC. Translated, it gives CATSGGGYNEQFF.